Below are 16 T cell receptor beta chains sequenced from a single sample in a study of beta chain features in type 1 diabetes (dated by TCRdb to the late 2010s). These TCRs are of unknown antigen specificity. The library was obtained by the immunoSEQ multiplex PCR assay. All of the isolated RNA was reverse transcribed with the High Capacity cDNA Reverse Transcription Kit, so expressed TCRB transcripts were sequenced. Not all clones reach the TCRdb copy of this immuneACCESS table, which keeps in-frame sequences only. Checked studies attribute under half of the gap to unresolved V genes and leave the rest unexplained. The sample table shows about 300,000 clones, and roughly 13% are seen once. 0.013% to 0.015% of the sample lies in the top ten. Overall results and qualifications from the work: A moderate but significant shortening of TCRB CDR3 length was observed in type 1 diabetes patients in all four CD4+ subsets.

Sequenced: naive CD4+ T cells from blood. The cell subset or site tag for this specimen amounts to: true naive CD4+ T cells. These receptors were taken from a woman aged 18-29 years with type 1 diabetes.

The rearrangement joins TRBV27 to TRBJ1-2; 7 bases map to TRBD1. Germline V gene sequence: CDR1 MNHEY, CDR2 SMNVEV (reference sequence). The V segment lost 5 bases and the J segment 4 bases; nucleotides outside the gene matches: 10. This CDR3 contains 15 residues. CDR3 residues: CASSPGQRALYGYTF. CDR3 coding DNA: TGTGCCAGCAGTCCGGGACAGAGGGCCCTCTATGGCTACACCTTC.

This clone was counted between two and nine times. The chain links TRBV11-2 to TRBJ1-1; 8 bases are a match to TRBD1. The V gene's germline CDR1 is SGHAT and CDR2 FQNNGV. V was pared by 5 bases and J by 0 bases, with 8 bases of the junction left unmatched. The CDR3 loop spans 16 amino acids. The chain's CDR3 is CASSPGGGRLNTEAFF. DNA for the CDR3: TGTGCCAGCAGCCCAGGGGGCGGACGGTTGAACACTGAAGCTTTCTTT.

The chain has TRBV21-1 and TRBJ2-6; the tabulated D call, TRBD1, remains unverified against the DNA. TRBV21-1 is described as a pseudogene. CDR3 length: 17 residues. CDR3 amino acids: CASSSTGSSSGANVLTF. CDR3 coding DNA: TGTGCCAGCAGCTCTACAGGGTCGAGCTCTGGGGCCAACGTCCTGACTTTC.

The J gene is TRBJ2-7, the V gene TRBV30; D possibly corresponds to TRBD2 (6 bases). This CDR3 is built from 13 residues. The V end was cut by 0 bases, the J end by 3 bases, with 9 bases between. CDR1 is GTSNPN, CDR2 SVGIG, per germline (reference sequence). Here the CDR3 reads CAWSVLGGYEQYF. In nucleotides, the CDR3 is TGTGCCTGGAGTGTACTGGGGGGCTACGAGCAGTACTTC.

This clone was seen a handful of times. The chain employs TRBV9 and TRBJ1-2, with D possibly TRBD1 on 5 matching bases. Trimming took 0 bases from V and 4 from J, leaving 13 bases between them. Germline V gene lookup returns CDR1 SGDLS and CDR2 YYNGEE. The CDR3 runs to 15 residues. The CDR3 region is CASSVGRVSPYGYTF. The CDR3 region has the DNA TGTGCCAGCAGCGTAGGCAGGGTGTCTCCCTATGGCTACACCTTC. Full variable domain (remainder filled in from reference TRBV9 and TRBJ1-2): DSGVTQTPKHLITATGQRVTLRCSPRSGDLSVYWYQQSLDQGLQFLIQYYNGEERAKGNILERFSAQQFPDLHSELNLSSLELGDSALYFCASSVGRVSPYGYTFGSGTRLTVV.

This clone has a handful of counts. The chain couples TRBV9 to TRBJ2-1; 13 bases are a match to TRBD2. V dropped 4 bases and J dropped 7; count of bases not matched to a gene: 8. This CDR3 comprises 16 residues. Germline CDR1 is SGDLS and CDR2 is YYNGEE. The CDR3 nucleotides read TGTGCCAGCAGCCCCACTAGCGGGAGGGTTGGTAATGAGCAGTTCTTC. Residues: CASSPTSGRVGNEQFF.

This clone has just a few counts. J is TRBJ2-5 and V is TRBV30; 9 positions agree with TRBD2. Germline assignment: CDR1 GTSNPN and CDR2 SVGIG (reference sequence). The CDR3 has 16 amino acids. V dropped 2 bases and J dropped 2; count of bases not matched to a gene: 9. CDR3 nucleotides: TGTGCCTGGAGTAGCGGGAGGACTCGTTATCAAGAGACCCAGTACTTC. Translating it yields CAWSSGRTRYQETQYF.

This clone was recorded only once. The V call is TRBV9, the J call TRBJ2-3, with D possibly TRBD2 on 5 matching bases. The germline V gene encodes CDR1 SGDLS and CDR2 YYNGEE. The CDR3 sequence is 14 residues long. Trimming left V 5 bases short and J 2 bases short, with 12 bases between. In nucleotides, the CDR3 is TGTGCCAGCAGTAGAGGGCTATTCACAGATACGCAGTATTTT. Protein product: CASSRGLFTDTQYF.

This CDR3 reads CASSPRDYSKFF. As DNA, the CDR3 is TGTGCCAGCAGCCCGCGGGACTACTCAAAGTTCTTC. This sequence joins TRBV7-2 and TRBJ2-1; 7 nucleotides agree with TRBD2. The V gene's germline CDR1 is SGHTA and CDR2 FQGNSA. CDR3 length: 12 amino acids. J gave up 14 bases and V 5 bases, and 9 bases lay outside the gene matches.

The V and J genes are TRBV27 and TRBJ1-1, with D unresolved. The CDR3 is 13 residues long. The ends were cut back, 6 bases at V and 1 base at J, with 9 bases in the middle. The germline V gene has CDR1 MNHEY and CDR2 SMNVEV (reference sequence). The CDR3 is CASSSTRNTEAFF. The CDR3 nucleotides read TGTGCCAGCAGCTCGACAAGGAACACTGAAGCTTTCTTT.

This clone was detected only a few times. This chain connects TRBV18 to TRBJ2-1, with a weak D call TRBD1 (5 bases). Germline V gene lookup returns CDR1 KGHSH and CDR2 LQKENI. This CDR3 contains 15 residues. Deletions cut 2 bases from V and 3 bases from J, with 11 bases between. The CDR3 coding sequence is TGTGCCAGCTCACCAAAGGACACCAACTACAATGAGCAGTTCTTC. This gives the protein CASSPKDTNYNEQFF. Drawing the rest from reference TRBV18 and TRBJ2-1, the complete variable domain is NAGVMQNPRHLVRRRGQEARLRCSPMKGHSHVYWYRQLPEEGLKFMVYLQKENIIDESGMPKERFSAEFPKEGPSILRIQQVVRGDSAAYFCASSPKDTNYNEQFFGPGTRLTVL.

This clone was observed a few times. The chain joins TRBV4-3 to TRBJ1-2; no firm D call. The CDR3 has 15 residues. Trimming shortened V by 3 bases and J by 0 bases, and 11 bases separated the two germline ends. Germline V gene data show CDR1 as LGHNA and CDR2 as YSLEER. CDR3 in amino acids: CASSQILGANYGYTF. The CDR3 DNA reads TGCGCCAGCAGCCAGATCCTAGGAGCTAACTATGGCTACACCTTC.

This clone was observed a handful of times. The CDR3 coding sequence is TGTGCCTGGAGAAACCCAGGGTCGCGGGGATGGTATGAGCAGTTCTTC. Protein product: CAWRNPGSRGWYEQFF. This chain links TRBV30 with TRBJ2-1; tentatively, D is TRBD2 (6 bases). Trimming stripped 3 bases from V and 8 bases from J, with 23 bases between. This CDR3 spans 16 amino acids. Germline V lookup: CDR1 GTSNPN, CDR2 SVGIG (reference sequence). The full variable domain, in which reference TRBV30 and TRBJ2-1 provide the parts outside the CDR3, is SQTIHQWPATLVQPVGSPLSLECTVEGTSNPNLYWYRQAAGRGLQLLFYSVGIGQISSEVPQNLSASRPQDRQFILSSKKLLLSDSGFYLCAWRNPGSRGWYEQFFGPGTRLTVL.

This clone came up a few times. The chain couples TRBV7-3 to TRBJ2-1; TRBD2 matches 10 bases. The CDR3 sequence is 15 residues long. With V trimmed by 6 bases and J by 1 base, 3 bases remained unmatched. Looked up from germline, CDR1 is SGHTA and CDR2 is FQGTGA. The CDR3 sequence: CASRRTSGSYNEQFF. The DNA of the CDR3 is TGTGCCAGCAGGAGGACTAGCGGATCCTACAATGAGCAGTTCTTC.

The chain joins TRBV5-4 to TRBJ2-5, with TRBD2 as a possible D gene (6 bases). The V end was cut by 1 base, the J end by 2 bases, with 21 bases between. The CDR3 contains 18 residues. Germline lookup yields CDR1 SGHNT and CDR2 YYREEE (reference sequence). For the CDR3, the DNA is TGTGCCAGCAGCTTGTCTTTGGTCCCTCGGGGGTATCAAGAGACCCAGTACTTC. Its protein product is CASSLSLVPRGYQETQYF.

The CDR3 nucleotides are TGTGCCAGCAGTTTGTGGGACAGGGTTAGCAATGAGCAGTTCTTC. Its protein product is CASSLWDRVSNEQFF. This chain joins TRBV28 and TRBJ2-1; 9 positions match TRBD1. Germline loops: CDR1 MDHEN, CDR2 SYDVKM. The CDR3 is 15 residues long. V lost 3 bases to trimming and J lost 6 bases; unmatched junction nucleotides: 6.